This TCR beta chain was profiled in a study of PD-L1 blockade in urothelial cancer. Turning to the study itself: Previous chemotherapy exposure amounted to 0 to 3 regimens for patients. Blood analysis was done at 3 weeks (second dose) and 6 weeks after treatment began.

Germline assignment: CDR1 SGHNT and CDR2 YENEEA. With 7 bases removed from V and 0 bases from J, the gap between germline ends came to 11 bases. The CDR3 is 14 amino acids. Profiled with immunoSEQ multiplex PCR; TCRdb holds only in-frame clones, not every one. The table records about 30,000 clones, 87% of them present only once. The receptor was isolated from a man in his fifties or sixties with urothelial cancer. V gene TRBV11-3 combines with J gene TRBJ2-3; D may be TRBD1 (5 bases). Sequenced material: PBMCs, taken around atezolizumab (anti-PD-L1) treatment. The chain's CDR3 is CASNNGASTDTQYF. CDR3 DNA sequence: TGTGCCAGCAACAATGGGGCTAGCACAGATACGCAGTATTTT.